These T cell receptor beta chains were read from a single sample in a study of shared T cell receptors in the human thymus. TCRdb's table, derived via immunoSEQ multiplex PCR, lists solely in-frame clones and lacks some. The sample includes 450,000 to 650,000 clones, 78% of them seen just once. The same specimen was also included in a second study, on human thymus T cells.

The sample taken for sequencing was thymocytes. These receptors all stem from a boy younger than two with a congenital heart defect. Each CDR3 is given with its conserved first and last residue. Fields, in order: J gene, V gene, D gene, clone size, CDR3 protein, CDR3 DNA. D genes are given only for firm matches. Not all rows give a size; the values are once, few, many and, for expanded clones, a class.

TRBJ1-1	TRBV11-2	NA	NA	CASSLRTVGTEAFF	TGTGCCAGCAGCCTCCGGACAGTAGGCACTGAAGCTTTCTTT
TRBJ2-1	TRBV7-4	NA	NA	CASSFRGDLCNEQFF	TGTGCCAGCAGCTTCCGGGGTGACCTCTGCAATGAGCAGTTCTTC
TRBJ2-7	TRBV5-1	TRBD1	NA	CASSFEGETGTFYEQYF	TGCGCCAGCAGCTTCGAGGGGGAGACAGGGACCTTCTACGAGCAGTACTTC
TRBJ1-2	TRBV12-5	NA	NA	CASGLVEFQKGYTF	TGTGCTAGTGGTTTGGTAGAGTTTCAAAAAGGCTACACCTTC
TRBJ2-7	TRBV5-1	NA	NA	CASSLTGKRSYEQYF	TGCGCCAGCAGCTTGACAGGGAAACGCTCCTACGAGCAGTACTTC
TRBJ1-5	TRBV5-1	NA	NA	CASSTGRNQPQHF	TGCGCCAGCAGCACAGGCAGAAATCAGCCCCAGCATTTT
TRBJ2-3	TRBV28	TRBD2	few	CASSRRLAGKSTDTQYF	TGTGCCAGCAGTCGCCGACTAGCGGGAAAGAGCACAGATACGCAGTATTTT
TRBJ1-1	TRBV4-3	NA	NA	CASSQVPQAAEAFF	TGCGCCAGCAGCCAAGTACCACAGGCTGCCGAAGCTTTCTTT
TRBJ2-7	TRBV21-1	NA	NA	CASSNMVSGRLPYEQYF	TGTGCCAGCAGCAATATGGTTAGCGGGAGGTTACCCTACGAGCAGTACTTC
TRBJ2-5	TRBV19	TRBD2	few	CASSPGLAGGETQYF	TGTGCCAGTAGTCCTGGACTAGCGGGAGGAGAGACCCAGTACTTC
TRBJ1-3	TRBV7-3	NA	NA	CASSLMMCGGSGNTIYF	TGTGCCAGCAGCTTAATGATGTGTGGGGGGTCTGGAAACACCATATATTTT
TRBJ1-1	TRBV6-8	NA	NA	CASSSGTNTEAFF	TGTGCCAGCAGTTCCGGGACAAACACTGAAGCTTTCTTT
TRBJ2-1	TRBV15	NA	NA	CATSRNRKHFPRGNEQFF	TGTGCCACCAGCAGAAACCGCAAACACTTCCCGAGGGGGAATGAGCAGTTCTTC
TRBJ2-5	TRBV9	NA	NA	CASSVSSEETQYF	TGTGCCAGCAGCGTATCTAGCGAAGAGACCCAGTACTTC
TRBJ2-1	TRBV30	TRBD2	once	CAYRTSGIRNEQFF	TGTGCCTATCGGACTAGCGGGATAAGGAATGAGCAGTTCTTC
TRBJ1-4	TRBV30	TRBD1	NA	CAWSAGTGDEKLFF	TGTGCCTGGAGTGCCGGGACAGGGGACGAAAAACTGTTTTTT
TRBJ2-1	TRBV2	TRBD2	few	CASSVLAGYSSSYNEQFF	TGTGCCAGCAGTGTACTAGCGGGATATTCGAGCTCCTACAATGAGCAGTTCTTC
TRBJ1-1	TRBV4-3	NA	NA	CASSQDRRRGGRGEAFF	TGCGCCAGCAGCCAAGATCGCCGACGGGGGGGGCGAGGTGAAGCTTTCTTT
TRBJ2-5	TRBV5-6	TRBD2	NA	CASSLLGREGETQYF	TGTGCCAGCAGCTTGCTCGGGAGGGAGGGAGAGACCCAGTACTTC
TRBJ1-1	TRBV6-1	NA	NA	CASSEASGPSMNTEAFF	TGTGCCAGCAGTGAAGCATCAGGGCCATCGATGAACACTGAAGCTTTCTTT